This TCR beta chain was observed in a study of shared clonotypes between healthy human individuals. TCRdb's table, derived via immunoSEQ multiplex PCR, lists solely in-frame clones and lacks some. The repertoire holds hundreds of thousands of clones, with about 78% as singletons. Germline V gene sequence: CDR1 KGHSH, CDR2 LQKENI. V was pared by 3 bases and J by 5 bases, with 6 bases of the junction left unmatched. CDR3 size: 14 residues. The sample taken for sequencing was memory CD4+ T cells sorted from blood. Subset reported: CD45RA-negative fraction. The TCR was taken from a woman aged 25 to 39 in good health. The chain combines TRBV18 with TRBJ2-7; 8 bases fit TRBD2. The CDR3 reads CASSPGLVVHEQYF. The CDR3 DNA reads TGTGCCAGCTCACCGGGACTAGTAGTCCACGAGCAGTACTTC.